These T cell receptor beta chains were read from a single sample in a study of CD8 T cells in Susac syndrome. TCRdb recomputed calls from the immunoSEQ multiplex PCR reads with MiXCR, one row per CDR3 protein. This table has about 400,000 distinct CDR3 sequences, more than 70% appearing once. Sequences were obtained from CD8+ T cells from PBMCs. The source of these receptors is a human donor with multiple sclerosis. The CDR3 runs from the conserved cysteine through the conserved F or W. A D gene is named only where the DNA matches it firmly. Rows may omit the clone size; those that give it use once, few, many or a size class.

DNA: TGCGCCAGCAGCCAGGTGGAGGGAGTGGAGAACAATGAGCAGTTCTTC
CDR3: CASSQVEGVENNEQFF
size: NA
J: TRBJ2-1
V: TRBV4-1
D: NA

DNA: TGTGCCAGCAGTGTTACAGGGATGTCAAACTATGGCTACACCTTC
CDR3: CASSVTGMSNYGYTF
size: NA
J: TRBJ1-2
V: TRBV2
D: NA

DNA: TGTGCCAGCAGCTTATGGAATGGCCGGCAAGAGACCCAGTACTTC
CDR3: CASSLWNGRQETQYF
size: NA
J: TRBJ2-5
V: TRBV7-9
D: NA

DNA: TGTGCCAGCAGCCCGGTAGGGACAGGGGTTTCCTACGAGCAGTACTTC
CDR3: CASSPVGTGVSYEQYF
size: NA
J: TRBJ2-7
V: TRBV5-6
D: TRBD1

DNA: TGCAGTGCCGGGACAGGGGGAGGGTACGAGCAGTACTTC
CDR3: CSAGTGGGYEQYF
size: NA
J: TRBJ2-7
V: TRBV20-1
D: TRBD1

DNA: TGCGCCAGCAGCTGGTTTCTCGGGGCCCTGAACTATGGCTACACCTTC
CDR3: CASSWFLGALNYGYTF
size: NA
J: TRBJ1-2
V: TRBV4-1
D: NA

DNA: TGTGCCAGCAGCTTACACCGGGACATCCAAGAGACCCAGTACTTC
CDR3: CASSLHRDIQETQYF
size: few
J: TRBJ2-5
V: TRBV11-3
D: NA

DNA: TGCAGCGTTAGAGACTCAACTAATGAAAAACTGTTTTTT
CDR3: CSVRDSTNEKLFF
size: once
J: TRBJ1-4
V: TRBV29-1
D: NA

DNA: TGCAGCGCAGCGGGAGGGTGGACAGATACGCAGTATTTT
CDR3: CSAAGGWTDTQYF
size: NA
J: TRBJ2-3
V: TRBV29-1
D: TRBD2

DNA: TGTGCCAGCATCTCTGAAACTGAAGCTTTCTTT
CDR3: CASISETEAFF
size: few
J: TRBJ1-1
V: TRBV6-1
D: NA

DNA: TGTGCCAGCAGTGATTTGGAGGGAGGGTTGGGTGAGCAGTTCTTC
CDR3: CASSDLEGGLGEQFF
size: NA
J: TRBJ2-1
V: TRBV6-1
D: TRBD2

DNA: TGTGCCAGCAGTCCCAACCCCCCAGGTTATCAGCCCCAGCATTTT
CDR3: CASSPNPPGYQPQHF
size: NA
J: TRBJ1-5
V: TRBV27
D: NA